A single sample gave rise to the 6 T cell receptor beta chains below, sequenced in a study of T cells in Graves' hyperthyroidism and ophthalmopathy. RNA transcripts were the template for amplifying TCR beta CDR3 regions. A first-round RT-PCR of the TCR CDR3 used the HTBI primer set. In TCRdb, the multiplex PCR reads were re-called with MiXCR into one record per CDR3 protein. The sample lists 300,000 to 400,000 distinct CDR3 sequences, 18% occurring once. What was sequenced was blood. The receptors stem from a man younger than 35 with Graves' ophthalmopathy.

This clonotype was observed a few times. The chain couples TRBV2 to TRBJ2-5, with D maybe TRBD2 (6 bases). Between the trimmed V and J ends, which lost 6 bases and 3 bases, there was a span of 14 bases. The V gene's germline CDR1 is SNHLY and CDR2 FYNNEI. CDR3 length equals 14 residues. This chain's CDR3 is CASRTDGGKETQYF. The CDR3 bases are TGTGCCAGCAGGACCGACGGGGGTAAAGAGACCCAGTACTTC.

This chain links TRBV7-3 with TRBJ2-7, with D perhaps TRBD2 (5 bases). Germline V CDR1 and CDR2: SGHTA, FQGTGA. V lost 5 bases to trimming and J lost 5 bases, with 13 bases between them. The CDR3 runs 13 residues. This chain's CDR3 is CASSLTVRDEQYF. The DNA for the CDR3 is TGTGCCAGCAGCCTCACAGTGAGGGACGAGCAGTACTTC. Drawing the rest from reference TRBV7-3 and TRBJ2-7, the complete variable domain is GAGVSQTPSNKVTEKGKYVELRCDPISGHTALYWYRQSLGQGPEFLIYFQGTGAADDSGLPNDRFFAVRPEGSVSTLKIQRTERGDSAVYLCASSLTVRDEQYFGPGTRLTVT.

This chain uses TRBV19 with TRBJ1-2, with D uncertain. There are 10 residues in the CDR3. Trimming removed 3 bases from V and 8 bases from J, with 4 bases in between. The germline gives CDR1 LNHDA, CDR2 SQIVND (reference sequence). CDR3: CASSIKGYTF. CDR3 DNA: TGTGCCAGTAGTATTAAGGGCTACACCTTC.

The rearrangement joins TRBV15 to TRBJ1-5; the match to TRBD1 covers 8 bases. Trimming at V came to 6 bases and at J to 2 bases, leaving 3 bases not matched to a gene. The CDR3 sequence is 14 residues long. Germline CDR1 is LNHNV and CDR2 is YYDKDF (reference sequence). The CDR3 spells CATSKDRGNQPQHF. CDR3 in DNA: TGTGCCACCAGTAAGGACAGGGGCAATCAGCCCCAGCATTTT.

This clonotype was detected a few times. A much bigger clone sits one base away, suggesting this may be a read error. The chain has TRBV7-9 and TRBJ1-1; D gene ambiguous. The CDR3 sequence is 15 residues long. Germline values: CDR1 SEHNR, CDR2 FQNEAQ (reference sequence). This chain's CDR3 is CANSLAAEGNTEAFF. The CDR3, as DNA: TGTGCCAACAGCTTAGCGGCAGAAGGGAACACTGAAGCTTTCTTT.

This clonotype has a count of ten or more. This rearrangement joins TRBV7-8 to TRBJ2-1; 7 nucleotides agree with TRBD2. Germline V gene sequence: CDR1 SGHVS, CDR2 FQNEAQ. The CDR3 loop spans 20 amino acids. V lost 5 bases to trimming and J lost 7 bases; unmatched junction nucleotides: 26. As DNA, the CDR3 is TGTGCCAGCAGCCCTCAGAGGATGGCGGGGGTTATCAACTCGGGGAATGAGCAGTTCTTC. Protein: CASSPQRMAGVINSGNEQFF. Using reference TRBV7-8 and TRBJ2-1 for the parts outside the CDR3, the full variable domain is GAGVSQSPRYKVAKRGQDVALRCDPISGHVSLFWYQQALGQGPEFLTYFQNEAQLDKSGLPSDRFFAERPEGSVSTLKIQRTQQEDSAVYLCASSPQRMAGVINSGNEQFFGPGTRLTVL.